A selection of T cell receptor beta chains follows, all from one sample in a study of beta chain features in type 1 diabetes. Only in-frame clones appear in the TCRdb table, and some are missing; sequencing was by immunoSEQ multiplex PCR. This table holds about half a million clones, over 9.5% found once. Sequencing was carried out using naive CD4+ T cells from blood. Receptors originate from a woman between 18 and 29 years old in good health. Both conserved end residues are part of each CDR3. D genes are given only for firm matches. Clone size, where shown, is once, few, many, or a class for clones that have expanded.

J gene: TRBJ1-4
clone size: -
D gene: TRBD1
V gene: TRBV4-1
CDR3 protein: CASSQGSGQEFEKLFF
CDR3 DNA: TGCGCCAGCAGCCAAGGCTCAGGACAGGAGTTCGAAAAACTGTTTTTT

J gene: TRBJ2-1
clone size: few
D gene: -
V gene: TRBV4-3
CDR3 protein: CASSQGSFPSSYNEQFF
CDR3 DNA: TGCGCCAGCAGCCAAGGGAGTTTCCCGAGCTCCTACAATGAGCAGTTCTTC

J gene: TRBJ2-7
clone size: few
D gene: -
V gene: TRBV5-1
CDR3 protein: CASSWYEQYF
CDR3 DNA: TGCGCCAGCAGCTGGTACGAGCAGTACTTC

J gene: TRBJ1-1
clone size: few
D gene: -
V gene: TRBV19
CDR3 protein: CASSIDRLGRTEAFF
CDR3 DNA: TGTGCCAGTAGTATAGATCGTTTGGGACGGACTGAAGCTTTCTTT

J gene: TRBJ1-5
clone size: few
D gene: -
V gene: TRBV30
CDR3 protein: CAWSVRGRVGNQPQHF
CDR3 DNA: TGTGCCTGGAGTGTAAGAGGCAGGGTGGGCAATCAGCCCCAGCATTTT

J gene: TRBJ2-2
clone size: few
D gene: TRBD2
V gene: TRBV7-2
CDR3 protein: CASSPLAGGLTGELFF
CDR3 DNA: TGTGCCAGCAGCCCGCTAGCGGGGGGTTTAACCGGGGAGCTGTTTTTT

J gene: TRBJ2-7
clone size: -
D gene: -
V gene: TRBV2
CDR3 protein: CASSLDLSYEQYF
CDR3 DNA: TGTGCCAGCAGTCTGGATTTAAGCTACGAGCAGTACTTC

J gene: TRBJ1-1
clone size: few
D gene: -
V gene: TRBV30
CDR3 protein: CAWSGSVLWAEAFF
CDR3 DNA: TGTGCCTGGAGTGGGTCCGTCTTATGGGCCGAAGCTTTCTTT

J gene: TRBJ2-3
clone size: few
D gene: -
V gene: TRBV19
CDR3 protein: CASSSGRNTDTQYF
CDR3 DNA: TGTGCCAGTAGCTCGGGAAGGAACACAGATACGCAGTATTTT

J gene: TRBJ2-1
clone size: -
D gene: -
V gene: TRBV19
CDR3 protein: CASRLNLVYNEQFF
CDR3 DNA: TGTGCCAGTAGATTGAATTTAGTCTACAATGAGCAGTTCTTC

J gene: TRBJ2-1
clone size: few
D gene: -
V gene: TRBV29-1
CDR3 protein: CSVLGVKSSYNEQFF
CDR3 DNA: TGCAGCGTTCTAGGAGTCAAAAGCTCCTACAATGAGCAGTTCTTC

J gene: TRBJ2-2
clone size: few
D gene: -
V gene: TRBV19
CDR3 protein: CASSIWSPRNTGELFF
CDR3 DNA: TGTGCCAGTAGTATCTGGAGTCCTCGGAACACCGGGGAGCTGTTTTTT

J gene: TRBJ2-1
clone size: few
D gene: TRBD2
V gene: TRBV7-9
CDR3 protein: CASSFGASGMNEQFF
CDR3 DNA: TGTGCCAGCAGCTTCGGTGCCAGCGGGATGAATGAGCAGTTCTTC

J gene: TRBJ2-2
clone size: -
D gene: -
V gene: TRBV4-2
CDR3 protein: CASSQKVTGELFF
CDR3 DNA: TGTGCCAGCAGCCAAAAAGTCACCGGGGAGCTGTTTTTT

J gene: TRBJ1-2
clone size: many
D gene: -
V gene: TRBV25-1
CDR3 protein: CASSGSRANYGYTF
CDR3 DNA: TGTGCCAGCAGTGGGTCGCGTGCTAACTATGGCTACACCTTC

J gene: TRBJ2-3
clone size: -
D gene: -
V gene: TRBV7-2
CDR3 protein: CASSLALGTFQYF
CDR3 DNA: TGTGCCAGCAGCTTAGCGCTAGGGACATTTCAGTATTTT

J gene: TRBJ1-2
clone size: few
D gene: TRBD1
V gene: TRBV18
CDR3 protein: CASSPGQGGNYGYTF
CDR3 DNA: TGTGCCAGCTCACCCGGACAGGGTGGAAACTATGGCTACACCTTC

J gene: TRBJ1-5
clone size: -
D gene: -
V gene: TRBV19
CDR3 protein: CASSTTVGAGQPQHF
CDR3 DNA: TGTGCCAGTAGTACTACGGTAGGGGCTGGTCAGCCCCAGCATTTT

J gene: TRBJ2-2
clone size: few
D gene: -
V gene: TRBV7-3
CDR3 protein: CASSSPAGELFF
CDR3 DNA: TGTGCCAGCAGCTCGCCGGCCGGGGAGCTGTTTTTT

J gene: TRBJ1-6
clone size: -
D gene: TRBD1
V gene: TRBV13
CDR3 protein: CASSSGTGNSPLHF
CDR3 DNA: TGTGCCAGCAGCTCAGGGACAGGGAATTCACCCCTCCACTTT

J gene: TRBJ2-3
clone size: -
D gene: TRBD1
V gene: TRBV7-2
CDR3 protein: CASSLAGTAQPRITQYF
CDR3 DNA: TGTGCCAGCAGCTTAGCCGGGACAGCCCAACCCCGCATCACGCAGTATTTT

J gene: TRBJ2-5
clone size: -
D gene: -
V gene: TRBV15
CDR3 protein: CATSRTVEETQYF
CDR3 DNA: TGTGCCACCAGTCGCACAGTTGAGGAGACCCAGTACTTC

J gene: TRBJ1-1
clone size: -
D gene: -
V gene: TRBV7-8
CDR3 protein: CASSISEQGTVEAFF
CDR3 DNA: TGTGCCAGCAGCATTAGTGAGCAGGGGACGGTTGAAGCTTTCTTT

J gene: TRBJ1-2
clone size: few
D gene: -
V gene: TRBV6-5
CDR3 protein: CASSYSSGQGGYTF
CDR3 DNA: TGTGCCAGCAGTTACTCGAGCGGGCAGGGTGGCTACACCTTC

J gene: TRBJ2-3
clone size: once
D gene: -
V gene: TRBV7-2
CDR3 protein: CASSLAPGVADTQYF
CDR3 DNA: TGTGCCAGCAGCTTAGCACCAGGGGTGGCAGATACGCAGTATTTT

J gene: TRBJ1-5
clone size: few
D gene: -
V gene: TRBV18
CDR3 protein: CASSPPDQPQHF
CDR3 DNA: TGTGCCAGCTCACCACCCGATCAGCCCCAGCATTTT

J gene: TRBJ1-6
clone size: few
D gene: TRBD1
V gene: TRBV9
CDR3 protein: CASSPRQGAGSPLHF
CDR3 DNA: TGTGCCAGCAGCCCGCGACAGGGGGCGGGTTCACCCCTCCACTTT

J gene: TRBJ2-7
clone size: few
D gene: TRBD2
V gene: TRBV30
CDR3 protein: CAWTGRAHGSYEQYF
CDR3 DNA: TGTGCCTGGACCGGGAGGGCTCATGGCTCCTACGAGCAGTACTTC

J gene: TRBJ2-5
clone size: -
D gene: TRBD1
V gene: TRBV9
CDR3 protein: CASSARPRDRGRWGETQYF
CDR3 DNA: TGTGCCAGCAGCGCCCGGCCGAGGGACAGGGGGCGGTGGGGAGAGACCCAGTACTTC

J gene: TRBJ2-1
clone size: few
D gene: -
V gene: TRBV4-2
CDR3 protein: CASSQGQGSSYNEQFF
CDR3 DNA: TGTGCCAGCAGCCAGGGTCAGGGGAGCTCCTACAATGAGCAGTTCTTC

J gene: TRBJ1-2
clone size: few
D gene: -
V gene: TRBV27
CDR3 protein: CASSGANYGYTF
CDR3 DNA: TGTGCCAGCAGTGGGGCTAACTATGGCTACACCTTC

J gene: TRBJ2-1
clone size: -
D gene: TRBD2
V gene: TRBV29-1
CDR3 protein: CSVDLGWREGTYNEQFF
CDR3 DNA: TGCAGCGTTGATTTGGGGTGGAGGGAGGGGACCTACAATGAGCAGTTCTTC

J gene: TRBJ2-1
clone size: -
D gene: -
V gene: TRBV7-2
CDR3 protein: CASSFTYNEQFF
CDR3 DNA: TGTGCCAGCAGCTTCACCTACAATGAGCAGTTCTTC

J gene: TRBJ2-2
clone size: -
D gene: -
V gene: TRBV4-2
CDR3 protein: CASSQVRFRSAGELFF
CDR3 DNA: TGTGCCAGCAGCCAAGTACGGTTTAGGTCGGCCGGGGAGCTGTTTTTT

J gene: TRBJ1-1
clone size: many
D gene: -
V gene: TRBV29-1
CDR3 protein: CSVSPNTEAFF
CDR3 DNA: TGCAGCGTTTCGCCGAACACTGAAGCTTTCTTT

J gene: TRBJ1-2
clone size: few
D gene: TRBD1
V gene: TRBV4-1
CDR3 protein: CASSQGTGTDYGYTF
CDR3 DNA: TGCGCCAGCAGCCAAGGGACAGGGACGGACTATGGCTACACCTTC

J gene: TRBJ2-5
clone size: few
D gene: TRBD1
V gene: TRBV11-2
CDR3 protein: CASSQTGETQYF
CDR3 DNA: TGTGCCAGCAGCCAGACAGGGGAGACCCAGTACTTC

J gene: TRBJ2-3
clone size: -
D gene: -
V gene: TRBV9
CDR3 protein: CASSVNQGRTDTQYF
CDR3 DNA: TGTGCCAGCAGCGTAAACCAGGGAAGGACAGATACGCAGTATTTT

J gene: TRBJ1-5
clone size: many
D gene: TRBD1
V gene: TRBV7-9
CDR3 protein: CASSATGEHQPQHF
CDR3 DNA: TGTGCCAGCAGCGCAACAGGGGAGCATCAGCCCCAGCATTTT

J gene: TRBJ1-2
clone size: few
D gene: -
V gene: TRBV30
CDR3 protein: CAWNRDHLNYGYTF
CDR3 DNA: TGTGCCTGGAACCGGGACCACCTTAACTATGGCTACACCTTC

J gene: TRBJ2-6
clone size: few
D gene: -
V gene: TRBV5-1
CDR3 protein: CASSFSSGANVLTF
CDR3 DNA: TGCGCCAGCAGCTTTAGCTCTGGGGCCAACGTCCTGACTTTC

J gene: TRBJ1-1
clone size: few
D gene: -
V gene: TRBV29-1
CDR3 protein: CSVRVNTEAFF
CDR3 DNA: TGCAGCGTTCGAGTGAACACTGAAGCTTTCTTT

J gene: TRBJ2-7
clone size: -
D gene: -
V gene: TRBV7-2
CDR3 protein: CASSLVSDEQYF
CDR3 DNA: TGTGCCAGCAGCTTAGTTTCGGACGAGCAGTACTTC

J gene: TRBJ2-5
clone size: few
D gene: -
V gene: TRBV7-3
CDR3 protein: CASSLGGPPEETQYF
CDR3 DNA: TGTGCCAGCAGCTTAGGAGGGCCACCTGAAGAGACCCAGTACTTC

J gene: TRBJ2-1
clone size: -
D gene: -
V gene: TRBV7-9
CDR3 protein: CASSPFTASSYNEQFF
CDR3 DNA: TGTGCCAGCAGCCCGTTCACCGCGAGCTCCTACAATGAGCAGTTCTTC

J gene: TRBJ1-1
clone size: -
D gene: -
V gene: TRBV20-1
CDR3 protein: CSASGATEAFF
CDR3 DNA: TGCAGTGCTAGTGGGGCCACCGAAGCTTTCTTT

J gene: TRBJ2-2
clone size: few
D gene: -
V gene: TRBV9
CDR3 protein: CASSVAWAGVSGTGELFF
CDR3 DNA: TGTGCCAGCAGCGTAGCTTGGGCAGGGGTGAGTGGCACCGGGGAGCTGTTTTTT

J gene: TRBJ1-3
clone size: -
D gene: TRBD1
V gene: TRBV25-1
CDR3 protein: CASSALDRVGNTIYF
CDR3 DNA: TGTGCCAGCAGTGCCCTAGACAGGGTTGGAAACACCATATATTTT

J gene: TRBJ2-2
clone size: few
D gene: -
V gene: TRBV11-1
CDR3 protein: CASRIEIGTGELFF
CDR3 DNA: TGTGCCAGCAGGATCGAAATTGGGACCGGGGAGCTGTTTTTT

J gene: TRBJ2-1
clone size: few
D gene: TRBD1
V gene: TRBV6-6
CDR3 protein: CASSSPDRVKDNEQFF
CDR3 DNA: TGTGCCAGCAGTTCGCCGGACAGGGTCAAGGACAATGAGCAGTTCTTC

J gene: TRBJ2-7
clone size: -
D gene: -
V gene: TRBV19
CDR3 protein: CASSIEDPLGEQYF
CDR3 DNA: TGTGCCAGTAGTATAGAGGACCCTCTCGGCGAGCAGTACTTC

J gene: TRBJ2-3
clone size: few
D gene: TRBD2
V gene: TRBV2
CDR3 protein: CASRGLGLGTDTQYF
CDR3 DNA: TGTGCCAGCAGGGGACTAGGACTCGGCACAGATACGCAGTATTTT

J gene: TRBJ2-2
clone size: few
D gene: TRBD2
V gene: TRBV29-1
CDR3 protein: CSAQGLSSGQTGELFF
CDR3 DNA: TGCAGCGCCCAAGGTCTGTCTAGCGGGCAGACCGGGGAGCTGTTTTTT

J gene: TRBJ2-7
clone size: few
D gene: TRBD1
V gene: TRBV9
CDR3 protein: CASSPTRDRAYEQYF
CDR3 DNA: TGTGCCAGCAGCCCCACCAGGGACAGGGCCTACGAGCAGTACTTC

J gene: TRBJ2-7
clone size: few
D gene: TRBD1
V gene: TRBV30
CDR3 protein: CAWRGTASYEQYF
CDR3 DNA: TGTGCCTGGAGGGGGACAGCTTCCTACGAGCAGTACTTC